The 29 T cell receptor beta chains presented below share a single source sample, sequenced in a study of a mutant IDH1 vaccine in newly diagnosed glioma. Some clones are missing from TCRdb's copy, which holds only in-frame ones; the method was immunoSEQ multiplex PCR. The data hold 50,000 to 60,000 clones, with 80% observed a single time. No antigen is known for these receptors. The time point denotes: week 23, last vaccination. With topical imiquimod, each dose of the vaccine consisted of 300 ug of mutant IDH1 20-mer peptide. This sample comprised PBMCs, obtained from a glioma patient whose treatment included an IDH1 peptide vaccine. These receptor sequences come from a middle-aged man with glioma.

This chain links TRBV2 with TRBJ1-2; tentatively, D is TRBD1 (6 bases). Germline V CDR1 and CDR2: SNHLY, FYNNEI. Trimming pared 4 bases from V and 5 bases from J, leaving 20 bases between. The length of the CDR3 is 16 residues. The CDR3 DNA reads TGTGCCAGCAGTGTTAGATCGGGGGGCGCCGGTTATGGCTACACCTTC. It translates to CASSVRSGGAGYGYTF.

J is TRBJ2-3 and V is TRBV5-1; D ambiguous. CDR3 length: 16 residues. V lost 1 base to trimming and J lost 10 bases, with 22 bases between them. Germline V gives CDR1 SGHRS, CDR2 YFSETQ. This chain's CDR3 is CASSLLSSLALGPQYF. CDR3 in DNA: TGCGCCAGCAGCTTGTTGTCGAGTTTAGCCCTAGGTCCGCAGTATTTT.

The chain is built from TRBV2 and TRBJ2-5; 8 nucleotides agree with TRBD2. CDR1 and CDR2 from the germline V gene are SNHLY and FYNNEI. V lost 1 base, J lost 8 bases, and 3 bases stayed unmatched. The CDR3 runs 13 residues. For the CDR3, the DNA is TGTGCCAGCAGTGAAGGTCTAGCGGGTACCCAGTACTTC. Encoded protein: CASSEGLAGTQYF. Full variable domain (missing parts from reference TRBV2 and TRBJ2-5): EPEVTQTPSHQVTQMGQEVILRCVPISNHLYFYWYRQILGQKVEFLVSFYNNEISEKSEIFDDQFSVERPDGSNFTLKIRSTKLEDSAMYFCASSEGLAGTQYFGPGTRLLVL.

The chain employs TRBV5-5 and TRBJ2-5; perhaps TRBD2 as D (6 bases). The germline CDR1 and CDR2 sequences are SGHKS and YYEKEE (reference sequence). The length of the CDR3 is 16 residues. V was clipped by 0 bases and J by 5 bases, with 17 bases between them. The CDR3 DNA reads as TGTGCCAGCAGCTTGGAAACGTCAGGAGGGGAGGAGACCCAGTACTTC. Its translation: CASSLETSGGEETQYF.

V is TRBV5-6 and J is TRBJ2-5; D is undetermined. The germline V and J ends were trimmed by 2 bases and 5 bases, with 7 bases remaining between them. The germline gives CDR1 SGHDT, CDR2 YYEEEE. The CDR3 runs 12 residues. The DNA for the CDR3 is TGTGCCAGCAGCTTTAGTTCGGAGACCCAGTACTTC. Its protein product is CASSFSSETQYF.

This clone has a handful of counts. The V and J genes are TRBV27 and TRBJ2-2; no firm D call. The CDR3 spans 14 residues. Germline values: CDR1 MNHEY, CDR2 SMNVEV (reference sequence). Deletions cut 4 bases from V and 0 bases from J, with 6 bases between. The CDR3 here is CASSWTANTGELFF. The CDR3, as DNA: TGTGCCAGCAGTTGGACGGCGAACACCGGGGAGCTGTTTTTT.

V usage is TRBV9 and J usage is TRBJ1-2; 8 bases align to TRBD1. Trimming cost V 3 bases and J 6 bases; bases outside gene matches: 7. The CDR3 contains 14 residues. The germline gives CDR1 SGDLS, CDR2 YYNGEE. This CDR3 reads CASSAGTGSHGYTF. Written as DNA, the CDR3 is TGTGCCAGCAGCGCCGGGACAGGCTCCCATGGCTACACCTTC.

This chain uses TRBV27 with TRBJ1-6; D remains unclear. Germline V gives CDR1 MNHEY, CDR2 SMNVEV (reference sequence). The CDR3 runs to 15 residues. Trimming removed 5 bases from V and 9 bases from J, with 17 bases in between. The DNA for the CDR3 is TGTGCCAGCAGTGAGAGGCTGGAGTATCTTTCACCCCTCCACTTT. Translated: CASSERLEYLSPLHF.

This rearrangement joins TRBV25-1 to TRBJ1-6; unclear D gene. Germline V gives CDR1 MGHDK, CDR2 SYGVNS. V was shortened by 3 bases and J by 9 bases, with 9 bases between the two germline ends. The CDR3 has 13 residues. In DNA, the CDR3 is TGTGCCAGCAGTGATGTGGGGAGTTCACCCCTCCACTTT. This sequence encodes CASSDVGSSPLHF.

The chain couples TRBV20-1 to TRBJ1-2; no clear D gene. The length of the CDR3 is 10 residues. The V end was cut by 8 bases, the J end by 5 bases, with 9 bases between. Per the germline V gene, CDR1 is DFQATT and CDR2 is SNEGSKA (reference sequence). CDR3 DNA: TGCAGTCCTGCGGGATATGGCTACACCTTC. Translating it yields CSPAGYGYTF.

The J gene is TRBJ2-7, the V gene TRBV6-6, with D perhaps given as TRBD1 or TRBD2 (5 bases each). Germline loops: CDR1 MNHNY, CDR2 SVGAGI (reference sequence). CDR3 length: 15 amino acids. V lost 2 bases and J 0 bases, leaving 11 bases between the germline ends. The CDR3 spells CASSYTGPSSYEQYF. CDR3 coding DNA: TGTGCCAGCAGTTACACGGGACCCAGCTCCTACGAGCAGTACTTC.

V usage is TRBV5-1 and J usage is TRBJ2-1; 15 bases align to TRBD2. J lost 7 bases, V lost 3 bases, and 2 bases had no gene match. From germline, CDR1 is SGHRS and CDR2 YFSETQ. The CDR3 loop spans 15 amino acids. CDR3 DNA sequence: TGCGCCAGCAGCTGGACTAGCGGGGGGGCGAATGAGCAGTTCTTC. Amino acid sequence: CASSWTSGGANEQFF. Filled out from reference TRBV5-1 and TRBJ2-1, the complete variable domain reads KAGVTQTPRYLIKTRGQQVTLSCSPISGHRSVSWYQQTPGQGLQFLFEYFSETQRNKGNFPGRFSGRQFSNSRSEMNVSTLELGDSALYLCASSWTSGGANEQFFGPGTRLTVL.

V gene TRBV30 combines with J gene TRBJ1-6; a possible D gene is TRBD1 (5 bases). V lost 2 bases and J lost 6, with 8 bases in between. From germline, CDR1 is GTSNPN and CDR2 SVGIG (reference sequence). This CDR3 is built from 13 residues. The DNA of the CDR3 is TGTGCCTGGAGTCCCAGGGCTAATTCACCCCTCCACTTT. This codes for CAWSPRANSPLHF.

The V gene is TRBV13, the J gene TRBJ2-4; D is tentatively TRBD1 or TRBD2 (6 bases each). V gave up 0 bases and J gave up 4 bases, with 22 bases separating them. The CDR3 has 19 residues. CDR1 and CDR2 (germline): PRHDT, FYEKMQ (reference sequence). CDR3 DNA sequence: TGTGCCAGCAGCTTAGGGGAGGATTACGGGGGCCGGTCAAAAAACATTCAGTACTTC. As protein: CASSLGEDYGGRSKNIQYF. Supplemented by reference TRBV13 and TRBJ2-4, the full variable domain reads AAGVIQSPRHLIKEKRETATLKCYPIPRHDTVYWYQQGPGQDPQFLISFYEKMQSDKGSIPDRFSAQQFSDYHSELNMSSLELGDSALYFCASSLGEDYGGRSKNIQYFGAGTRLSVL.

The V gene is TRBV9, the J gene TRBJ1-4; 7 nucleotides align to TRBD1. CDR1 and CDR2 (germline): SGDLS, YYNGEE. The CDR3 length is 16 residues. The junction had 12 bases not matched to a gene; V was cut back by 3 bases and J by 7 bases. The CDR3 protein is CASSDRQGGQGEKLFF. CDR3 nucleotide sequence: TGTGCCAGCAGCGACCGTCAGGGGGGCCAGGGTGAAAAACTGTTTTTT.

The V call is TRBV7-8, the J call TRBJ1-1; TRBD1 agrees at 10 bases. V trimming: 1 base; J trimming: 5 bases; junction bases outside the gene matches: 7. The CDR3 has 16 amino acids. In germline, CDR1 is SGHVS, CDR2 FQNEAQ. In DNA form, the CDR3 reads TGTGCCAGCAGCTTAGGGACAGGGGGTGATCGGACTGAAGCTTTCTTT. This codes for CASSLGTGGDRTEAFF. The variable domain in full, completed from reference TRBV7-8 and TRBJ1-1, reads GAGVSQSPRYKVAKRGQDVALRCDPISGHVSLFWYQQALGQGPEFLTYFQNEAQLDKSGLPSDRFFAERPEGSVSTLKIQRTQQEDSAVYLCASSLGTGGDRTEAFFGQGTRLTVV.

Here the CDR3 reads CASSPQGAGDSPLHF. The CDR3 DNA reads TGCGCCAGCAGCCCACAGGGGGCAGGGGATTCACCCCTCCACTTT. The V and J genes are TRBV4-1 and TRBJ1-6, with 9 bases aligning to TRBD1. Germline assignment: CDR1 MGHRA and CDR2 YSYEKL. The junction had 6 bases not matched to a gene; V was cut back by 4 bases and J by 8 bases. There are 15 residues in the CDR3.

The CDR3 sequence: CASSSGTTTNEKLFF. The CDR3 nucleotides read TGCGCCAGCAGCTCTGGGACTACAACTAATGAAAAACTGTTTTTT. V usage is TRBV5-1 and J usage is TRBJ1-4; weak D call: TRBD1 (5 bases). This CDR3 contains 15 residues. Trimming took 3 bases from V and 0 from J, leaving 9 bases between them. The germline CDR1 and CDR2 sequences are SGHRS and YFSETQ.

DNA of the CDR3: TGTGCCAGCAGGGAGGGGACAGGGGTAGGCTACACCTTC. Amino acids: CASREGTGVGYTF. This chain uses TRBV6-1 with TRBJ1-2; 10 bases fit TRBD1. Germline CDR1 and CDR2: MNHNS and SASEGT. The CDR3 consists of 13 residues. With V trimmed by 6 bases and J by 8 bases, 6 bases remained unmatched.

This sequence joins TRBV7-9 and TRBJ1-1; D is unresolved. The CDR3 loop spans 15 amino acids. Germline V CDR1 and CDR2: SEHNR, FQNEAQ (reference sequence). Trimming pared 5 bases from V and 0 bases from J, leaving 13 bases between. The CDR3 region has the DNA TGTGCCAGCAGCACAAACAAGCAAATGAACACTGAAGCTTTCTTT. It yields the protein CASSTNKQMNTEAFF.

In this sample, this clone turned up a few times. This rearrangement joins TRBV5-8 to TRBJ2-7; 7 nucleotides line up with TRBD1. From germline, CDR1 is SGHTS and CDR2 YDEGEE. Trimming took 3 bases from V and 0 from J; bases not matched to a gene: 9. The CDR3 contains 16 residues. CDR3 protein: CASSWTSGGPSYEQYF. The DNA for the CDR3 is TGTGCCAGCAGCTGGACGTCAGGGGGTCCCTCCTACGAGCAGTACTTC.

The chain recombines TRBV19 with TRBJ1-2; TRBD1 matches 9 bases. V lost 5 bases, J lost 1 base, and 5 bases stayed unmatched. This CDR3 has 15 amino acids. Germline CDR1 is LNHDA and CDR2 is SQIVND (reference sequence). This chain's CDR3 is CASSSWDRVNYGYTF. The CDR3 DNA follows: TGTGCCAGTAGTTCCTGGGACAGGGTTAACTATGGCTACACCTTC.

The chain combines TRBV7-7 with TRBJ2-2; D not certain. The germline V and J ends were trimmed by 5 bases and 2 bases, with 9 bases remaining between them. This CDR3 spans 14 amino acids. Germline V gene sequence: CDR1 SSHAT, CDR2 FNYEAQ (reference sequence). The CDR3 is CASSPRPNTGELFF. The CDR3 DNA follows: TGTGCCAGCAGCCCAAGACCAAACACCGGGGAGCTGTTTTTT.

The rearrangement uses TRBV27 and TRBJ1-2; no clear D. The CDR3 contains 14 residues. V was trimmed by 6 bases and J by 5 bases, leaving 16 bases between them. The germline gives CDR1 MNHEY, CDR2 SMNVEV (reference sequence). The CDR3 DNA is TGTGCCAGCAGCCGTGGAGAGCATCGGTATGGCTACACCTTC. It translates to CASSRGEHRYGYTF.

The V call is TRBV1, the J call TRBJ2-3; TRBD2 is taken as the D call from the table, unchecked against the DNA. TRBV1 is shown as a pseudogene. This CDR3 has 20 residues. The CDR3 DNA follows: TGCACCAGCAGCCCTGGGCTAGCGGGGGGGTCAGACACCCCAGGGGATACGCAGTATTTT. This codes for CTSSPGLAGGSDTPGDTQYF.

V gene TRBV30 combines with J gene TRBJ1-1; D is undetermined. Germline CDR1 is GTSNPN and CDR2 is SVGIG (reference sequence). Between the trimmed V and J ends, which lost 0 bases and 7 bases, there was a span of 6 bases. The CDR3 runs to 11 residues. CDR3 residues: CAWSVWGEAFF. The CDR3 DNA is TGTGCCTGGAGTGTCTGGGGTGAAGCTTTCTTT.

The rearrangement uses TRBV6-1 and TRBJ2-2; D is undetermined. Trimming pared 3 bases from V and 1 base from J, leaving 6 bases between. This CDR3 spans 14 amino acids. Looked up from germline, CDR1 is MNHNS and CDR2 is SASEGT. The CDR3 bases are TGTGCCAGCAGTGAGCGAGGGAACACCGGGGAGCTGTTTTTT. Translation: CASSERGNTGELFF.

The chain carries TRBV30 and TRBJ2-7; no firm D call. Looked up from germline, CDR1 is GTSNPN and CDR2 is SVGIG (reference sequence). Trimming shortened V by 4 bases and J by 4 bases, and 17 bases separated the two germline ends. This CDR3 spans 14 amino acids. In nucleotides, the CDR3 is TGTGCCTGGAAACCCGCCTCGGGTCCATACGAGCAGTACTTC. Residues: CAWKPASGPYEQYF.

The J gene is TRBJ1-1, the V gene TRBV19; TRBD1 agrees at 8 bases. The CDR3 extends over 13 amino acids. CDR1 is LNHDA and CDR2 is SQIVND in the germline V gene (reference sequence). Trimming took 7 bases from V and 3 from J; bases not matched to a gene: 4. CDR3 region: CASNDRGDTEAFF. The CDR3 DNA reads TGTGCCAGTAACGACAGGGGAGACACTGAAGCTTTCTTT.